The next 11 T cell receptor beta chains were all read from a single sample in a study of CXCR3-negative and CXCR3-positive naive CD8 T cells. The authors prepared UMI-labeled TRB cDNA libraries by 5' RACE. TCRdb re-analyzed the 5' RACE reads; it lists each CDR3 protein once, without DNA. This sample contains some 130,000 distinct CDR3 sequences. The specimen was naive CXCR3- CD8+ T cells from blood. This sample's subset: CD45RO-CCR7+CD27+CD95- naive CD8+ T cells lacking CXCR3 (TNR3-). Receptor source: a human donor in good health. Some clones in this sample may be carry-over from other donors' samples.

This chain links TRBV20-1 with TRBJ2-1; TCRdb's D gene call, TRBD2, goes unchecked for lack of DNA. CDR3 length equals 18 residues. The V gene's germline CDR1 is DFQATT and CDR2 SNEGSKA (reference sequence). The CDR3 is CSARALVLAGEVFNEQFF.

The chain employs TRBV5-4 and TRBJ2-1; TCRdb selects TRBD1, and the lack of DNA leaves this call unchecked. There are 18 residues in the CDR3. Looked up from germline, CDR1 is SGHNT and CDR2 is YYREEE (reference sequence). The CDR3 loop is CASSPRGTGGSSYNEQFF.

This chain uses TRBV7-3 with TRBJ2-1; the D call of TRBD2 rests on TCRdb alone, since no DNA is present to check it. Germline lookup yields CDR1 SGHTA and CDR2 FQGTGA. This CDR3 region has 16 residues. The chain's CDR3 is CASSLLGSPSYNEQFF.

The chain recombines TRBV7-9 with TRBJ2-5; TCRdb reports TRBD1, a call that lacks DNA to check it against. Germline CDR1 is SEHNR and CDR2 is FQNEAQ (reference sequence). The length of the CDR3 is 14 residues. The CDR3 protein is CASRPGEFQETQYF.

The CDR3: CSAEQGNTGELFF. The chain is built from TRBV29-1 and TRBJ2-2; with no DNA, the TCRdb D assignment of TRBD1 cannot be verified. From germline, CDR1 is SQVTM and CDR2 ANQGSEA. This CDR3 comprises 13 residues.

The chain links TRBV10-3 to TRBJ2-7. The CDR3 sequence is 12 residues long. The germline CDR1 and CDR2 sequences are ENHRY and SYGVKD. CDR3 in amino acids: CATWTVSYEQYF.

CDR3 residues: CASSQGGAGYNEQFF. The V and J genes are TRBV4-3 and TRBJ2-1; the TRBD1 assignment by TCRdb is unverifiable without DNA. The germline V gene has CDR1 LGHNA and CDR2 YSLEER. This CDR3 comprises 15 residues.

The rearrangement joins TRBV29-1 to TRBJ1-1. From germline, CDR1 is SQVTM and CDR2 ANQGSEA. CDR3 length: 12 amino acids. The CDR3 reads CSATLYDTEAFF.

V is TRBV28 and J is TRBJ2-7; TCRdb's D call of TRBD2 is untestable without DNA. Germline assignment: CDR1 MDHEN and CDR2 SYDVKM. The CDR3 is 14 residues long. CDR3: CASSLYRSLGEQYF. Together with reference TRBV28 and TRBJ2-7, the CDR3 gives the full variable domain: DVKVTQSSRYLVKRTGEKVFLECVQDMDHENMFWYRQDPGLGLRLIYFSYDVKMKEKGDIPEGYSVSREKKERFSLILESASTNQTSMYLCASSLYRSLGEQYFGPGTRLTVT.

The rearrangement uses TRBV6-6 and TRBJ1-6; TCRdb names TRBD1, which stays unverified in the absence of DNA. This CDR3 contains 17 residues. Germline CDR1 MNHNY, CDR2 SVGAGI (reference sequence). This CDR3 reads CASSLKRGQGLDSPLHF.

This chain uses TRBV7-9 with TRBJ2-7; TCRdb's D call, TRBD1, is unchecked because there is no DNA. The CDR3 contains 15 residues. CDR1 and CDR2 from the germline V gene are SEHNR and FQNEAQ (reference sequence). CDR3 amino acids: CASSLIQGNYGEQYF.